This T cell receptor beta chain emerged from a study of patients and donors after allogeneic stem cell transplantation. The ends lost 0 bases at V and 0 bases at J; junction bases unmatched: 11. Germline V gene sequence: CDR1 SGHTA, CDR2 FQGNSA. This CDR3 contains 19 residues. TCRdb called the RT-PCR reads again in MiXCR, with one record for every CDR3 protein. This table holds approximately 150,000 distinct CDR3 sequences, 24% found once. This receptor was identified in a human donor who was either an allogeneic HSCT recipient or a stem cell or donor lymphocyte infusion donor (not recorded which). It is not recorded whose cells these are; they may come from a transplant donor. The chain has TRBV7-2 and TRBJ2-5; 9 bases agree with TRBD2. Material: blood, either unsorted or a sorted T cell fraction (not recorded which). CDR3 DNA: TGTGCCAGCAGCTTAGCTATGTTAGCGGGAGAGTTACACCAAGAGACCCAGTACTTC. This encodes CASSLAMLAGELHQETQYF.